These 32 T cell receptor beta chains came from one sample sequenced in a study of blood T cells in healthy people across ages. For the second PCR, which ran for about 6 to 11 cycles, a sample-barcoded 5' primer and a J-beta primer mix were used. TCRdb reprocessed the 5' RACE reads via MiXCR and lists one record per CDR3 protein. This table has 1.5 million to 2 million distinct CDR3 sequences, roughly 27% appearing once. The sequencing sample was made of blood. The origin of the receptors is a woman aged 25 to 45 in good health.

This clonotype was counted between two and nine times. A read error may account for a junction end that differs from germline. The genes are TRBV5-1 and TRBJ2-3, with D perhaps matching TRBD1 (6 bases). Germline CDR1 reads SGHRS; CDR2 reads YFSETQ. The CDR3 contains 14 residues. In DNA, the CDR3 is TGCGCCAGCAGCTCCTCGACAGGCACAGGTACGCAGTATTTT. It is translated as CASSSSTGTGTQYF.

This clonotype appeared many times. This chain connects TRBV6-4 to TRBJ2-1, with TRBD2 matching over 10 bases. There are 15 residues in the CDR3. The germline gives CDR1 MRHNA, CDR2 SNTAGT. The V and J ends lost 5 bases and 8 bases, in that order; junction bases with no gene match: 9. As DNA, the CDR3 is TGTGCCAGCAGTTTAACTAGCGGGACCTTCTATGAGCAGTTCTTC. Encoded protein: CASSLTSGTFYEQFF.

This rearrangement joins TRBV7-3 to TRBJ2-7; D may correspond to TRBD1 or TRBD2 (5 bases each). Trimming took off 6 bases at V and 3 bases at J, with 15 bases between the two ends. This CDR3 has 14 residues. Germline CDR1 SGHTA, CDR2 FQGTGA. For the CDR3, the DNA is TGTGCCAGCAGTTACGGGGCATCGTACTACGAGCAGTACTTC. Amino acids: CASSYGASYYEQYF.

The chain recombines TRBV6-2 or TRBV6-3 with TRBJ2-7; no definite D call. This CDR3 comprises 17 residues. V lost 0 bases and J 1 base, leaving 16 bases between the germline ends. Germline-derived CDR1 and CDR2 are MNHEY and SVGEGT. The CDR3 DNA is TGTGCCAGCAGTTACTCCCCGGCAGGCGCTCTATCCTACGAGCAGTACTTC. It yields the protein CASSYSPAGALSYEQYF.

The chain links TRBV29-1 to TRBJ1-2; D is unclear. The CDR3 is 11 residues long. V lost 7 bases to trimming and J lost 8 bases, with 14 bases between them. Germline assignment: CDR1 SQVTM and CDR2 ANQGSEA. The CDR3 loop is CSGDPEVGYTF. CDR3 DNA sequence: TGCAGCGGCGACCCCGAGGTCGGCTACACCTTC. Filled out from reference TRBV29-1 and TRBJ1-2, the complete variable domain reads SAVISQKPSRDICQRGTSLTIQCQVDSQVTMMFWYRQQPGQSLTLIATANQGSEATYESGFVIDKFPISRPNLTFSTLTVSNMSPEDSSIYLCSGDPEVGYTFGSGTRLTVV.

The chain has TRBV2 and TRBJ2-4, with D possibly being TRBD1 (6 bases). CDR3 length: 13 residues. Germline loops: CDR1 SNHLY, CDR2 FYNNEI. V gave up 7 bases and J gave up 6 bases, with 13 bases separating them. The CDR3 DNA reads TGTGCCAGCACCCAGGGGTGGGTAAACATTCAGTACTTC. Amino acids: CASTQGWVNIQYF.

The chain has TRBV5-5 and TRBJ2-5; 7 bases agree with TRBD1. Germline values: CDR1 SGHKS, CDR2 YYEKEE (reference sequence). The CDR3 is 13 amino acids. The junction had 8 bases not matched to a gene; V was cut back by 7 bases and J by 5 bases. The CDR3, as DNA: TGTGCCAGCGCCAGACAGGGTTTGGAGACCCAGTACTTC. Translating it yields CASARQGLETQYF.

The table lists this clonotype with a few counts. The chain carries TRBV12-3 or TRBV12-4 and TRBJ1-2, with no clear D. Trimming shortened V by 6 bases and J by 6 bases, and 11 bases separated the two germline ends. The CDR3 is 12 residues long. The CDR3 bases are TGTGCCAGCAGCCCTCAAACAGATGGCTACACCTTC. Translating it yields CASSPQTDGYTF.

The chain uses TRBV6-5 and TRBJ2-7; TRBD1 is a possible D gene (5 bases). With 6 bases removed from V and 0 bases from J, the gap between germline ends came to 9 bases. This CDR3 comprises 13 residues. Germline V gives CDR1 MNHEY, CDR2 SVGAGI. This CDR3 reads CASRRQSSYEQYF. Here the CDR3 DNA reads TGTGCCAGCAGGAGACAGAGCTCCTACGAGCAGTACTTC.

This clonotype was seen more than once but under ten times. The genes are TRBV20-1 and TRBJ2-5; TRBD2 aligns across 11 bases. The length of the CDR3 is 14 residues. Germline CDR1 and CDR2: DFQATT and SNEGSKA (reference sequence). V lost 4 bases and J lost 5; bases outside the gene matches: 6. The CDR3 sequence is CSANLAGGRETQYF. CDR3 nucleotide sequence: TGCAGTGCTAACTTAGCGGGGGGGCGGGAGACCCAGTACTTC.

This clonotype occurred a few times. This chain uses TRBV29-1 with TRBJ1-1, with 10 bases fitting TRBD1. Germline CDR1 is SQVTM and CDR2 is ANQGSEA. CDR3 length equals 13 residues. V gave up 7 bases and J gave up 4 bases; unmatched junction bases: 6. The CDR3 DNA is TGCAGCGCCAGGACAGGGGGGGCCACTGAAGCTTTCTTT. Translating gives CSARTGGATEAFF. The variable domain in full, with the rest retrieved from reference TRBV29-1 and TRBJ1-1, is SAVISQKPSRDICQRGTSLTIQCQVDSQVTMMFWYRQQPGQSLTLIATANQGSEATYESGFVIDKFPISRPNLTFSTLTVSNMSPEDSSIYLCSARTGGATEAFFGQGTRLTVV.

CDR3 sequence (DNA): TGTGCCAGCAGCCAAGGGGCAAACAGCAATCAGCCCCAGCATTTT. This codes for CASSQGANSNQPQHF. The rearrangement uses TRBV3-1 and TRBJ1-5; D gene ambiguous. This CDR3 region has 15 residues. Trimming left V 1 base short and J 1 base short, with 8 bases between. Germline CDR1 and CDR2: LGHDT and YNNKEL (reference sequence).

The V and J genes are TRBV7-6 and TRBJ2-2; tentative D call: TRBD1 (7 bases). The CDR3 totals 16 residues. Germline CDR1 reads SGHVS; CDR2 reads FNYEAQ. V was trimmed by 7 bases and J by 4 bases, leaving 19 bases between them. The CDR3 loop is CASMDSYRGGTGELFF. Written as DNA, the CDR3 is TGTGCCAGCATGGATTCCTACAGGGGAGGCACCGGGGAGCTGTTTTTT.

The V and J genes are TRBV29-1 and TRBJ1-1, with D possibly matching TRBD1 (5 bases). CDR1 SQVTM and CDR2 ANQGSEA come from the germline V gene. The length of the CDR3 is 14 residues. V lost 3 bases and J 1 base, leaving 12 bases between the germline ends. The chain's CDR3 is CSVETGRANTEAFF. The CDR3 DNA follows: TGCAGCGTTGAGACGGGCAGGGCGAACACTGAAGCTTTCTTT. Based on the CDR3 plus reference TRBV29-1 and TRBJ1-1, the full variable domain is SAVISQKPSRDICQRGTSLTIQCQVDSQVTMMFWYRQQPGQSLTLIATANQGSEATYESGFVIDKFPISRPNLTFSTLTVSNMSPEDSSIYLCSVETGRANTEAFFGQGTRLTVV.

The rearrangement links TRBV28 to TRBJ2-1; tentative D call: TRBD2 (6 bases). This CDR3 region has 12 residues. CDR1 MDHEN and CDR2 SYDVKM come from the germline V gene. The V gene lost 8 bases and the J gene lost 7 bases, with 12 bases spanning the gap. CDR3 in DNA: TGTGCCAGCTTTGAAGGGAGGAATGAGCAGTTCTTC. Translation: CASFEGRNEQFF.

This clonotype has more than one count but fewer than ten. The rearrangement uses TRBV30 and TRBJ2-7, with D tentatively TRBD2 (6 bases). With 5 bases removed from V and 6 bases from J, the gap between germline ends came to 23 bases. The germline CDR1 and CDR2 sequences are GTSNPN and SVGIG (reference sequence). This CDR3 is 15 amino acids long. The CDR3 region has the DNA TGTGCCTGGGGCACCTTCGCCGGGGGTAGCGTCGAGCAGTACTTC. Encoded protein: CAWGTFAGGSVEQYF.

In this sample, this clonotype turned up once. The rearrangement joins TRBV20-1 to TRBJ2-3; the match to TRBD1 covers 7 bases. CDR1 is DFQATT, CDR2 SNEGSKA, per germline (reference sequence). With 5 bases clipped from V and 4 bases from J, the junction kept 12 bases outside the gene matches. The CDR3 is 15 residues long. Here the CDR3 reads CSASGTAYTADTQYF. CDR3 sequence (DNA): TGCAGTGCTTCCGGGACAGCGTATACCGCAGATACGCAGTATTTT.

The chain uses TRBV3-1 and TRBJ2-1; 9 bases match TRBD2. CDR1 is LGHDT and CDR2 is YNNKEL in the germline V gene (reference sequence). The length of the CDR3 is 15 residues. Losses at the gene ends were 5 bases for V and 9 bases for J; bases not matched to a gene: 11. The CDR3 coding sequence is TGTGCCAGCAGCTACAGCGATCTAGCGGGGAGTGAGCAGTTCTTC. Translation: CASSYSDLAGSEQFF.

Comments on this clonotype: One junction end disagrees with the germline gene, perhaps due to a read error. The chain combines TRBV29-1 with TRBJ2-3; weak D call: TRBD2 (5 bases). The CDR3 runs 13 residues. Germline CDR1 reads SQVTM; CDR2 reads ANQGSEA. The CDR3 nucleotides read TGTAGCGTTGAAAGCAGACTCACAGATGCGCAGTATTTT. Its translation: CSVESRLTDAQYF.

This chain uses TRBV9 with TRBJ2-1, with 11 bases lining up with TRBD2. Trimming cost V 4 bases and J 8 bases; bases outside gene matches: 8. The length of the CDR3 is 15 residues. Germline CDR1 is SGDLS and CDR2 is YYNGEE. CDR3 sequence: CASSTTSGSSYEQFF. DNA for the CDR3: TGTGCCAGCAGCACCACTAGCGGGAGTAGTTATGAGCAGTTCTTC.

In its sample, this clonotype was seen a few times. The chain links TRBV7-2 to TRBJ2-6, with D perhaps TRBD1 (6 bases). The CDR3 has 19 residues. Germline CDR1 is SGHTA and CDR2 is FQGNSA. The V end was cut by 3 bases, the J end by 5 bases, with 23 bases between. The CDR3 sequence is CASSLSWGQGDLRANVLTF. The CDR3 DNA is TGTGCCAGCAGCTTGTCCTGGGGACAAGGGGATCTCCGGGCCAACGTCCTGACTTTC.

This clonotype was counted once. V and J are TRBV12-3 or TRBV12-4 and TRBJ1-5, with TRBD1 matching 9 bases. This CDR3 has 14 amino acids. The ends lost 7 bases at V and 7 bases at J; junction bases unmatched: 8. This CDR3 is CASIQGARGQPQHF. The CDR3 nucleotides read TGTGCCAGCATACAGGGGGCGCGAGGCCAGCCCCAGCATTTT.

In this sample, this clonotype turned up many times. The rearrangement joins TRBV12-3 or TRBV12-4 to TRBJ2-7; 8 nucleotides agree with TRBD2. The CDR3 loop spans 15 amino acids. J was trimmed by 5 bases and V by 5 bases; bases with no gene match: 11. This CDR3 is CASSRRGGRNHEQYF. DNA of the CDR3: TGTGCCAGCAGTCGCCGCGGGGGGCGTAACCACGAGCAGTACTTC.

The J gene is TRBJ2-7, the V gene TRBV9; possibly TRBD1 for D (5 bases). The V gene lost 0 bases and the J gene lost 4 bases, with 17 bases spanning the gap. Germline CDR1 and CDR2: SGDLS and YYNGEE. CDR3 length equals 16 residues. The CDR3 sequence is CASSVDRGNEMYEQYF. The CDR3 DNA sequence: TGTGCCAGCAGCGTAGATAGGGGTAACGAGATGTACGAGCAGTACTTC.

The J gene is TRBJ1-1, the V gene TRBV6-4, with D perhaps TRBD1 (5 bases). Trimming pared 5 bases from V and 4 bases from J, leaving 14 bases between. Germline V gene lookup returns CDR1 MRHNA and CDR2 SNTAGT. The CDR3 is 14 residues long. The CDR3 DNA sequence: TGTGCCAGCAGTCGAGAGGGTAGGGGCACTGAAGCTTTCTTT. Its translation is CASSREGRGTEAFF.

Points on this clonotype: This may come from a read error, since a much larger clone is one base off. V usage is TRBV11-2 and J usage is TRBJ2-5; D call uncertain. The J call may be incorrect, as the DNA end agrees better with TRBJ2-7. CDR1 and CDR2 (germline): SGHAT, FQNNGV. The CDR3 is 12 amino acids. The CDR3: CASSLADSEQYF. Written as DNA, the CDR3 is TGTGCCAGCAGCTTAGCGGATAGCGAGCAGTACTTC.

This clonotype was counted between two and nine times. The rearrangement uses TRBV6-6 and TRBJ2-3, with 12 bases matching TRBD2. The CDR3 totals 15 residues. Germline CDR1 is MNHNY and CDR2 is SVGAGI (reference sequence). V gave up 6 bases and J gave up 4 bases; unmatched junction bases: 5. As DNA, the CDR3 is TGTGCCAGCAGGCTGACTAGCGGGGGTGCAGATACGCAGTATTTT. Its translation: CASRLTSGGADTQYF.

This clonotype was seen repeatedly, ten times or more. The chain joins TRBV9 to TRBJ2-1, with TRBD1 matching 10 bases. The CDR3 extends over 13 amino acids. V lost 0 bases and J lost 14; bases outside the gene matches: 5. The germline CDR1 and CDR2 sequences are SGDLS and YYNGEE. The CDR3 loop is CASSVEVGTGEFF. The CDR3 DNA reads as TGTGCCAGCAGCGTAGAGGTAGGGACAGGGGAGTTCTTC.

This clonotype was picked up a small number of times. The genes are TRBV20-1 and TRBJ2-1; 7 bases map to TRBD2. CDR3 size: 18 residues. Trimming took 5 bases from V and 8 from J; bases not matched to a gene: 24. Germline values: CDR1 DFQATT, CDR2 SNEGSKA (reference sequence). CDR3 DNA sequence: TGCAGTGCTGAGGGACTATCGGGAGGAAAAGTTAGGAACGATGAGCAGTTCTTC. Translation gives CSAEGLSGGKVRNDEQFF.

This clonotype turned up a few times. The chain has TRBV7-9 and TRBJ1-2, with D possibly being TRBD1 (6 bases). Trimming shortened V by 8 bases and J by 4 bases, and 14 bases separated the two germline ends. CDR1 and CDR2 (germline): SEHNR, FQNEAQ (reference sequence). The CDR3 has 13 residues. CDR3 sequence: CASDPGGRYGYTF. The CDR3 DNA reads TGTGCCAGCGACCCGGGGGGCCGCTATGGCTACACCTTC. Together with reference TRBV7-9 and TRBJ1-2, the CDR3 gives the full variable domain: DTGVSQNPRHKITKRGQNVTFRCDPISEHNRLYWYRQTLGQGPEFLTYFQNEAQLEKSRLLSDRFSAERPKGSFSTLEIQRTEQGDSAMYLCASDPGGRYGYTFGSGTRLTVV.

This clonotype appeared a few times. The V and J genes are TRBV5-1 and TRBJ2-7, with TRBD1 as a possible D gene (6 bases). Germline CDR1 and CDR2: SGHRS and YFSETQ. CDR3 length: 16 residues. V lost 4 bases and J lost 2, with 19 bases in between. CDR3 nucleotides: TGCGCCAGCAGCCTGGGAACAGGGCCCGCGGCCTACGAGCAGTACTTC. Translation: CASSLGTGPAAYEQYF.

This clonotype was seen ten or more times. The chain couples TRBV7-2 to TRBJ1-4, with D perhaps matching TRBD1 (6 bases). The germline CDR1 and CDR2 sequences are SGHTA and FQGNSA. The CDR3 length is 14 residues. V shed 1 base and J shed 7 bases, with 10 bases lying between them. As DNA, the CDR3 is TGTGCCAGCAGCTTAGGCAGGGGATCTGAAAAACTGTTTTTT. Translation gives CASSLGRGSEKLFF. Filled out from reference TRBV7-2 and TRBJ1-4, the complete variable domain reads GAGVSQSPSNKVTEKGKDVELRCDPISGHTALYWYRQSLGQGLEFLIYFQGNSAPDKSGLPSDRFSAERTGGSVSTLTIQRTQQEDSAVYLCASSLGRGSEKLFFGSGTQLSVL.